These 17 T cell receptor beta chains share one sample of origin, sequenced in a study of cytomegalovirus exposure and HLA in healthy donors. PCR used 60 Vbeta primers and 13 Jbeta primers. Only in-frame clones appear in the TCRdb table, and some are missing; sequencing was by immunoSEQ multiplex PCR. The top ten clones hold approximately 1.5% of a sample with around 140,000 clones, around 80% of them seen once. Source material: PBMCs. These receptors were collected from a man in his thirties or forties in good health and CMV-seropositive.

The chain uses TRBV9 and TRBJ2-2; 7 bases agree with TRBD2. From germline, CDR1 is SGDLS and CDR2 YYNGEE. The CDR3 length is 17 residues. The J segment lost 1 base and the V segment lost 2 bases, leaving 8 bases of the junction unmatched. The CDR3: CASSVFLGGGNTGELFF. The CDR3 DNA is TGTGCCAGCAGCGTCTTTTTGGGCGGGGGGAACACCGGGGAGCTGTTTTTT.

This clone was seen more than once but under ten times. The chain couples TRBV5-6 to TRBJ1-1; D perhaps matches TRBD1 (6 bases). Trimming cost V 2 bases and J 1 base, with 18 bases left between them. Germline values: CDR1 SGHDT, CDR2 YYEEEE. The CDR3 is 17 amino acids. CDR3 bases: TGTGCCAGCAGCTTCTACACCCGACAGGAGGCGAACACTGAAGCTTTCTTT. Protein sequence: CASSFYTRQEANTEAFF.

This clone was detected a few times. The V call is TRBV5-4, the J call TRBJ1-2; 9 nucleotides match TRBD1. V shed 2 bases and J 3 bases; nucleotides not matched to a gene: 5. This CDR3 has 15 residues. CDR1 is SGHNT, CDR2 YYREEE, per germline (reference sequence). Here the CDR3 reads CASSFGTGQYYGYTF. Here the CDR3 DNA reads TGTGCCAGCAGCTTCGGGACAGGGCAATACTATGGCTACACCTTC.

The V and J genes are TRBV5-1 and TRBJ1-1, with D possibly being TRBD1 (5 bases). Trimming took off 4 bases at V and 1 base at J, with 11 bases between the two ends. CDR3 length: 14 residues. Germline CDR1 SGHRS, CDR2 YFSETQ. The CDR3 loop reads CASSTGEGNTEAFF. The CDR3 bases are TGCGCCAGCAGCACGGGGGAGGGGAACACTGAAGCTTTCTTT.

This sequence joins TRBV5-4 and TRBJ2-2; no definite D call. V was trimmed by 4 bases and J by 5 bases, leaving 9 bases between them. The germline V gene has CDR1 SGHNT and CDR2 YYREEE (reference sequence). The CDR3 spans 13 residues. Here the CDR3 reads CASSPTETGELFF. As DNA, the CDR3 is TGTGCCAGCAGCCCCACAGAAACCGGGGAGCTGTTTTTT.

V gene TRBV6-5 combines with J gene TRBJ2-5; TRBD2 aligns across 8 bases. Unmatched junction bases numbered 7, after V lost 7 bases and J lost 3 bases. The germline CDR1 and CDR2 sequences are MNHEY and SVGAGI. The CDR3 has 14 amino acids. DNA for the CDR3: TGTGCCAGCAACCGACGGGAGGGTAAAGAGACCCAGTACTTC. It codes for CASNRREGKETQYF.

The chain carries TRBV7-8 and TRBJ1-2; 7 nucleotides agree with TRBD1. This CDR3 spans 15 amino acids. The V and J ends lost 5 bases and 2 bases, in that order; junction bases with no gene match: 8. The germline gives CDR1 SGHVS, CDR2 FQNEAQ. The chain's CDR3 is CASSREATGNYGYTF. The CDR3 DNA reads as TGTGCCAGCAGCAGAGAGGCGACAGGGAACTATGGCTACACCTTC.

The gene calls are TRBV28 and TRBJ1-1; tentative D call: TRBD1 (6 bases). V was clipped by 8 bases and J by 2 bases, with 12 bases between them. Germline-derived CDR1 and CDR2 are MDHEN and SYDVKM. The CDR3 has 13 residues. The CDR3 region is CASEVTGNTEAFF. CDR3 DNA: TGTGCCAGCGAGGTGACAGGAAACACTGAAGCTTTCTTT.

V gene TRBV7-3 combines with J gene TRBJ2-1; 10 bases agree with TRBD2. Germline trimming cut 5 bases from V and 2 bases from J; bases unmatched to any gene: 12. The length of the CDR3 is 18 residues. Germline V gives CDR1 SGHTA, CDR2 FQGTGA. As DNA, the CDR3 is TGTGCCAGCAGCGCAACCGTCCTAGCGGGAGTTGCCTACAATGAGCAGTTCTTC. This encodes CASSATVLAGVAYNEQFF.

This chain joins TRBV4-2 and TRBJ1-2; D call uncertain. With 0 bases removed from V and 2 bases from J, the gap between germline ends came to 13 bases. This CDR3 has 16 amino acids. Looked up from germline, CDR1 is LGHNA and CDR2 is YNFKEQ. The CDR3 nucleotides are TGTGCCAGCAGCCAAGAAGTGGGAGGGCCCAACTATGGCTACACCTTC. Translating it yields CASSQEVGGPNYGYTF.

The chain uses TRBV5-1 and TRBJ2-1; 13 nucleotides align to TRBD2. CDR1 is SGHRS, CDR2 YFSETQ, per germline. Trimming took 3 bases from V and 7 from J; bases not matched to a gene: 1. The CDR3 spans 14 residues. CDR3 nucleotide sequence: TGCGCCAGCAGCTGGACTAGCGGGAGTAATGAGCAGTTCTTC. Protein: CASSWTSGSNEQFF.

The rearrangement links TRBV11-3 to TRBJ2-1; the D gene is possibly TRBD1 (6 bases). This CDR3 has 17 amino acids. V lost 2 bases, J lost 4 bases, and 18 bases lay in between. Germline lookup yields CDR1 SGHNT and CDR2 YENEEA. The CDR3 DNA reads as TGTGCCAGCAGCTTACGTCGAGGGGCAGGGACATACAATGAGCAGTTCTTC. It codes for CASSLRRGAGTYNEQFF.

This chain joins TRBV27 and TRBJ1-6, with 9 bases aligning to TRBD1. This CDR3 has 15 amino acids. V shed 0 bases, J shed 7 bases, and the junction held 1 base outside the gene matches. The germline CDR1 and CDR2 sequences are MNHEY and SMNVEV (reference sequence). CDR3 loop: CASSLSGQGNSPLHF. CDR3 bases: TGTGCCAGCAGTTTATCAGGACAGGGGAATTCACCCCTCCACTTT.

The CDR3 nucleotides are TGTGCCAGCAGTGCTCTGGCCAGCTCCTATAATTCACCCCTCCACTTT. Amino acids: CASSALASSYNSPLHF. This chain uses TRBV6-1 with TRBJ1-6; D remains ambiguous. This CDR3 is 16 amino acids long. Deletions cut 4 bases from V and 0 bases from J, with 10 bases between. Germline CDR1 and CDR2: MNHNS and SASEGT.

This chain uses TRBV9 with TRBJ1-3; possibly TRBD1 for D (5 bases). V lost 4 bases to trimming and J lost 0 bases, with 11 bases between them. Germline-derived CDR1 and CDR2 are SGDLS and YYNGEE. This CDR3 contains 15 residues. CDR3 sequence reads: CASSLYDSSGNTIYF. The CDR3 DNA is TGTGCCAGCAGCCTCTACGACAGCTCTGGAAACACCATATATTTT.

This chain links TRBV28 with TRBJ2-7, with D maybe TRBD1 (6 bases). In germline, CDR1 is MDHEN, CDR2 SYDVKM. Trimming stripped 5 bases from V and 2 bases from J, with 16 bases between. The CDR3 has 15 residues. This CDR3 is CASSPTPAGAYEQYF. The CDR3 DNA reads as TGTGCCAGCAGTCCCACCCCGGCAGGGGCCTACGAGCAGTACTTC. Full variable domain (remainder filled in from reference TRBV28 and TRBJ2-7): DVKVTQSSRYLVKRTGEKVFLECVQDMDHENMFWYRQDPGLGLRLIYFSYDVKMKEKGDIPEGYSVSREKKERFSLILESASTNQTSMYLCASSPTPAGAYEQYFGPGTRLTVT.

This clone showed up just once. The V and J genes are TRBV7-2 and TRBJ2-6; D unclear. Germline V gene sequence: CDR1 SGHTA, CDR2 FQGNSA. CDR3 length: 15 amino acids. The V end was cut by 3 bases, the J end by 0 bases, with 6 bases between. Here the CDR3 DNA reads TGTGCCAGCAGCTTGAAGAGCTCTGGGGCCAACGTCCTGACTTTC. Its translation is CASSLKSSGANVLTF.